The 8 T cell receptor beta chains reported below all come from one sample, sequenced in a study of shared clonotypes between healthy human individuals. The table came from immunoSEQ multiplex PCR; TCRdb's copy has only in-frame clones and leaves some out. The repertoire holds hundreds of thousands of clones, with around 74% as singletons. The sequenced sample was memory CD4+ T cells sorted from blood. Subset described: CD45RA-negative fraction. The receptors derive from a woman in her thirties in good health.

The chain employs TRBV7-8 and TRBJ2-2, with D maybe TRBD1 (5 bases). Per the germline V gene, CDR1 is SGHVS and CDR2 is FQNEAQ. V was trimmed by 2 bases and J by 7 bases, leaving 14 bases between them. There are 15 residues in the CDR3. The CDR3 DNA reads as TGTGCCAGCAGCTTATTTAGGGGTTCGGGCGGGGAGCTGTTTTTT. Translation gives CASSLFRGSGGELFF.

The chain has TRBV27 and TRBJ2-1, with TRBD2 identical over 10 bases. V dropped 1 base and J dropped 7; count of bases not matched to a gene: 13. Germline CDR1 reads MNHEY; CDR2 reads SMNVEV (reference sequence). This CDR3 has 18 amino acids. The CDR3 sequence: CASSLYPPGSGRPNEQFF. DNA of the CDR3: TGTGCCAGCAGTTTATATCCCCCGGGTAGCGGGAGGCCGAATGAGCAGTTCTTC.

This chain links TRBV4-2 with TRBJ1-1; weak D call: TRBD1 (5 bases). Germline V gives CDR1 LGHNA, CDR2 YNFKEQ. V shed 3 bases and J shed 11 bases, with 10 bases lying between them. This CDR3 is 11 amino acids long. Written as DNA, the CDR3 is TGTGCCAGCAGCCAGGGACGTTACGCTTTCTTT. Translated, it gives CASSQGRYAFF.

The chain joins TRBV11-3 to TRBJ2-1, with D possibly called TRBD1 or TRBD2 (5 bases each). This CDR3 is 14 amino acids long. V was trimmed by 1 base and J by 5 bases, leaving 9 bases between them. The germline CDR1 and CDR2 sequences are SGHNT and YENEEA. CDR3: CASSLGGAHNEQFF. The DNA for the CDR3 is TGTGCCAGCAGCTTAGGAGGGGCCCACAATGAGCAGTTCTTC.

The J gene is TRBJ2-2, the V gene TRBV14; 8 positions agree with TRBD1. The CDR3 has 16 amino acids. CDR1 and CDR2 (germline): SGHDN, FVKESK. With V trimmed by 3 bases and J by 7 bases, 10 bases remained unmatched. CDR3 loop: CASSHPGTGIIGELFF. The CDR3 bases are TGTGCCAGCAGCCATCCTGGGACAGGAATAATCGGGGAGCTGTTTTTT.

The V gene is TRBV6-1, the J gene TRBJ2-7, with a weak D call TRBD2 (5 bases). The CDR3 covers 14 residues. V was shortened by 7 bases and J by 0 bases, with 13 bases between the two germline ends. Per germline, CDR1 MNHNS and CDR2 SASEGT. The DNA for the CDR3 is TGTGCCAGCATTGTGACTACGAGCTCCTACGAGCAGTACTTC. Translating it yields CASIVTTSSYEQYF.

This clone was found a few times. The rearrangement links TRBV10-3 to TRBJ1-2; TRBD1 agrees at 7 bases. This CDR3 has 13 residues. Trimming removed 5 bases from V and 4 bases from J; junction bases left unmatched: 4. The V gene's germline CDR1 is ENHRY and CDR2 SYGVKD. The CDR3 is CAISTQGTYGYTF. CDR3 coding DNA: TGTGCCATCAGTACACAGGGGACCTATGGCTACACCTTC.

The chain uses TRBV4-1 and TRBJ2-2, with a tentative D call TRBD2 (6 bases). Germline V gene sequence: CDR1 MGHRA, CDR2 YSYEKL. The CDR3 contains 15 residues. V lost 0 bases to trimming and J lost 1 base, with 6 bases between them. The CDR3 here is CASSQDGGNTGELFF. The CDR3 nucleotides are TGCGCCAGCAGCCAAGACGGGGGGAACACCGGGGAGCTGTTTTTT.